This TCR beta chain was retrieved from a study of T-cell reconstitution after alpha-beta-depleted transplantation in children (TCRdb year 2016). Background for the entire study: Using TCR repertoire profiling, the study quantitatively followed how T-cell immune reconstitution unfolded in children after TCRalphabeta/CD19-depleted allogeneic hematopoietic cell transplantation.

Library preparation employed PCR. The reads were generated on an Illumina HiSeq 2500. To normalize quantification of the TCRbeta repertoire, the TCR libraries were built with molecular barcoding that relied on unique molecular identifiers. TCRdb passed the public sequencing reads through fastp at Q25 and MiXCR, retaining productive beta sequences. Every CDR3 protein is listed once, alongside the most common genes and DNA of its rows. The sample table shows about 540,000 distinct CDR3 sequences, and around 17% are seen once. The ten largest clones add up to 3% to 4% of the sample. Concerning this clonotype itself: Its antigen remains undetermined. No base quality values were provided; no much bigger clone lies one nucleotide off.

CDR1 PRHDT and CDR2 FYEKMQ are derived from the germline V gene (reference sequence). V is clipped by 6 bases and J by 0 bases, and the sequence between their germline boundaries is 6 bases long. CDR3 length: 14 amino acids, cysteine to phenylalanine. Only the CDR3 part of the read is kept: 42 bases, read in frame from the first base. Material: PBMCs from the stem cell graft donor, obtained from the stem cell graft. The rearrangement combines TRBV13 with TRBJ2-6, with no D gene named confidently. The TCR comes from a human donor who donated a stem cell graft to a child with acute lymphoblastic leukemia. CDR3 protein: CASRTFSGANVLTF. The bases are TGTGCCAGCAGGACGTTCTCTGGGGCCAACGTCCTGACTTTC.